This T cell receptor beta chain was recovered during a study of early T cells in non-severe SARS-CoV-2 infection. The protocol attached unique molecular identifiers to individual cDNA molecules. TCRdb re-called the 5' RACE reads with MiXCR, one entry per CDR3 protein. This sample has tens of thousands of distinct CDR3 sequences; more than 9% occur once, and the top ten carry under 8%. V was pared by 5 bases and J by 3 bases, with 4 bases of the junction left unmatched. Germline lookup yields CDR1 MNHEY and CDR2 SMNVEV (reference sequence). The CDR3 runs 14 residues. This TCR was sampled from an adult who was a healthcare worker with PCR-confirmed SARS-CoV-2 infection or an uninfected control (not recorded which). This chain uses TRBV27 with TRBJ2-1, with TRBD1 matching over 7 bases. The sequenced material came from whole blood. Written as DNA, the CDR3 is TGTGCCAGCAGTCCCGGACAGGTCTACAATGAGCAGTTCTTC. It codes for CASSPGQVYNEQFF.